These 11 T cell receptor beta chains were sequenced from one sample in a study of T cell changes during pregnancy in multiple sclerosis. Here immunoSEQ multiplex PCR was the method, and the copy in TCRdb shows in-frame clones only, minus some. The data contain almost 20,000 clones, about nine tenths of them singletons. This sample comprised CD8+ T cells from peripheral blood mononuclear cells, obtained in the second trimester of pregnancy. The receptor set was obtained from a female donor in good health, enrolled as a control in a pregnancy study.

This clone appeared a single time. The chain uses TRBV13 and TRBJ2-3; TRBD2 aligns across 8 bases. Unmatched junction bases numbered 13, after V lost 5 bases and J lost 6 bases. Germline CDR1 reads PRHDT; CDR2 reads FYEKMQ (reference sequence). This CDR3 is 16 amino acids long. The CDR3, as DNA: TGTGCCAGCAGCGTCGGGGCGGGGGGCCTTCAGGATACGCAGTATTTT. It specifies CASSVGAGGLQDTQYF.

This clone was picked up one time. The chain links TRBV27 to TRBJ2-7; weak D call: TRBD1 (5 bases). V lost 7 bases and J lost 2, with 15 bases in between. Germline V gene lookup returns CDR1 MNHEY and CDR2 SMNVEV (reference sequence). The CDR3 is made up of 14 amino acids. CDR3 sequence reads: CASMVAPGTYEQYF. The CDR3 DNA is TGTGCCAGCATGGTAGCCCCAGGGACCTACGAGCAGTACTTC.

This chain joins TRBV5-4 and TRBJ2-5; TRBD2 matches at 13 bases. The V and J ends lost 8 bases and 2 bases, in that order; junction bases with no gene match: 12. The CDR3 length is 17 residues. Germline CDR1 is SGHNT and CDR2 is YYREEE (reference sequence). DNA of the CDR3: TGTGCCAGTACGCAACTAGCGGGGGGGCCCTCGCAAGAGACCCAGTACTTC. Protein: CASTQLAGGPSQETQYF. The whole variable domain, filled in from reference TRBV5-4 and TRBJ2-5, reads ETGVTQSPTHLIKTRGQQVTLRCSSQSGHNTVSWYQQALGQGPQFIFQYYREEENGRGNFPPRFSGLQFPNYSSELNVNALELDDSALYLCASTQLAGGPSQETQYFGPGTRLLVL.

This chain links TRBV19 with TRBJ1-3, with 8 bases matching TRBD1. V shed 7 bases, J shed 2 bases, and the junction held 13 bases outside the gene matches. The CDR3 loop spans 17 amino acids. The germline V gene encodes CDR1 LNHDA and CDR2 SQIVND (reference sequence). The CDR3 here is CASILTGAPGPGNTIYF. Written as DNA, the CDR3 is TGTGCCAGTATTTTGACAGGGGCCCCAGGCCCTGGAAACACCATATATTTT.

J is TRBJ2-2 and V is TRBV6-6, with 7 bases matching TRBD1. V was clipped by 2 bases and J by 3 bases; unmatched bases: 6. CDR3 length: 16 residues. Germline V gene data show CDR1 as MNHNY and CDR2 as SVGAGI (reference sequence). The chain's CDR3 is CASSYGGRGHTGELFF. The CDR3 nucleotides read TGTGCCAGCAGTTACGGCGGTAGGGGGCACACCGGGGAGCTGTTTTTT.

This chain uses TRBV19 with TRBJ2-1, with a possible D match to TRBD1 (6 bases). V lost 8 bases and J 0 bases, leaving 11 bases between the germline ends. The CDR3 covers 14 residues. Germline CDR1 is LNHDA and CDR2 is SQIVND (reference sequence). CDR3 sequence: CASHRASSYNEQFF. The CDR3 nucleotides are TGTGCCAGTCACAGGGCCAGCTCCTACAATGAGCAGTTCTTC.

V gene TRBV14 combines with J gene TRBJ2-3; 10 bases match TRBD2. The CDR3 is made up of 17 amino acids. Germline V lookup: CDR1 SGHDN, CDR2 FVKESK. After removal of 0 bases from V and 0 bases from J, the junction contained 3 bases not matched to a gene. CDR3 sequence: CASSQERGLASTDTQYF. The CDR3, as DNA: TGTGCCAGCAGCCAAGAAAGGGGACTAGCGAGCACAGATACGCAGTATTTT. Full variable domain (missing parts from reference TRBV14 and TRBJ2-3): EAGVTQFPSHSVIEKGQTVTLRCDPISGHDNLYWYRRVMGKEIKFLLHFVKESKQDESGMPNNRFLAERTGGTYSTLKVQPAELEDSGVYFCASSQERGLASTDTQYFGPGTRLTVL.

This clone was seen more than once but under ten times. The J gene is TRBJ2-7, the V gene TRBV27; TRBD2 matches 12 bases. From germline, CDR1 is MNHEY and CDR2 SMNVEV (reference sequence). The CDR3 extends over 16 amino acids. Trimming removed 6 bases from V and 6 bases from J; junction bases left unmatched: 12. CDR3 sequence reads: CASSSRTSGEVSEQYF. DNA of the CDR3: TGTGCCAGCAGCTCCCGGACTAGCGGGGAGGTCAGCGAGCAGTACTTC.

The chain is built from TRBV6-4 and TRBJ2-2; 9 bases agree with TRBD2. The CDR3 is made up of 15 amino acids. CDR1 is MRHNA and CDR2 is SNTAGT in the germline V gene. Losses at the gene ends were 0 bases for V and 4 bases for J; bases not matched to a gene: 0. The CDR3 protein is CASSDSSGSTGELFF. The DNA of the CDR3 is TGTGCCAGCAGTGACTCTAGCGGGAGCACCGGGGAGCTGTTTTTT.

The rearrangement links TRBV6-5 to TRBJ2-1, with 11 bases aligning to TRBD2. Germline trimming cut 6 bases from V and 6 bases from J; bases unmatched to any gene: 7. The CDR3 is 15 residues long. CDR1 is MNHEY and CDR2 is SVGAGI in the germline V gene. CDR3: CASRISGGAINEQFF. The CDR3 DNA reads as TGTGCCAGCAGGATTAGCGGGGGGGCCATCAATGAGCAGTTCTTC.

This chain links TRBV7-6 with TRBJ1-1; D is perhaps TRBD1 (6 bases). The germline CDR1 and CDR2 sequences are SGHVS and FNYEAQ. The CDR3 consists of 11 residues. V was trimmed by 5 bases and J by 8 bases, leaving 9 bases between them. Here the CDR3 DNA reads TGTGCCAGCAGCCCAACAGGGGAAGCTTTCTTT. Protein sequence: CASSPTGEAFF.